One and the same sample provided the 5 T cell receptor beta chains below, sequenced in a study of post-analysis software for immune sequencing data. Prepared libraries of TCR beta cDNA carried unique molecular identifiers. Each CDR3 protein gets one entry after TCRdb re-called the PCR reads with MiXCR. The sample includes some 690,000 distinct CDR3 sequences, 30% of them seen just once. No cognate antigen is known for these TCRs. Study-level findings and limits: Controls showed lower frequencies than patients for five or six TRBV segments, and TRBV5-6, TRBV5-1 and TRBV20-1 were among these.

The sample comprised blood. The receptors shown here come from a girl aged 5-17 years with multiple sclerosis.

Regarding this clonotype: A far larger clone is a single base away, which makes a read error likely. The chain links TRBV28 to TRBJ2-7, with D unresolved. From germline, CDR1 is MDHEN and CDR2 SYDVKM. Between the trimmed V and J ends, which lost 6 bases and 3 bases, there was a span of 6 bases. The CDR3 consists of 11 residues. The CDR3 nucleotides are TGTGCCAGCAGGTTTGGCTACGAGCAGTACTTC. Translation: CASRFGYEQYF.

The V gene is TRBV5-5, the J gene TRBJ1-4, with TRBD1 as a possible D gene (5 bases). This CDR3 has 16 amino acids. The germline gives CDR1 SGHKS, CDR2 YYEKEE (reference sequence). The V and J ends lost 2 bases and 8 bases respectively, with 19 bases between them. This CDR3 reads CASSFNAPQGGEKLFF. CDR3 nucleotides: TGTGCCAGCAGCTTTAATGCTCCCCAGGGTGGCGAAAAACTGTTTTTT.

The rearrangement joins TRBV28 to TRBJ2-7; 9 bases are a match to TRBD1. The V segment lost 9 bases and the J segment 3 bases; nucleotides outside the gene matches: 21. Germline V CDR1 and CDR2: MDHEN, SYDVKM. This CDR3 has 18 amino acids. The CDR3 sequence is CASSLPRTGDYRGYEQYF. CDR3 nucleotide sequence: TGTGCCAGTAGCCTACCCCGGACAGGGGATTACCGGGGCTACGAGCAGTACTTC.

The gene calls are TRBV24-1 and TRBJ2-7; perhaps TRBD2 as D (5 bases). CDR3 length: 14 residues. The V gene's germline CDR1 is KGHDR and CDR2 SFDVKD. The V gene lost 5 bases and the J gene lost 0 bases, with 10 bases spanning the gap. The CDR3 sequence is CATSGRTDSYEQYF. The CDR3 bases are TGTGCCACCAGTGGGAGGACGGACTCCTACGAGCAGTACTTC.

The CDR3 nucleotides read TGTGCCAGCAGTCGTCCCCAGGGGGGCTACGAGCAGTACTTC. Protein: CASSRPQGGYEQYF. The chain combines TRBV28 with TRBJ2-7, with D possibly TRBD1 on 7 matching bases. The ends were cut back, 5 bases at V and 3 bases at J, with 14 bases in the middle. The CDR3 spans 14 residues. Looked up from germline, CDR1 is MDHEN and CDR2 is SYDVKM. Full variable domain (outside the CDR3, taken from reference TRBV28 and TRBJ2-7): DVKVTQSSRYLVKRTGEKVFLECVQDMDHENMFWYRQDPGLGLRLIYFSYDVKMKEKGDIPEGYSVSREKKERFSLILESASTNQTSMYLCASSRPQGGYEQYFGPGTRLTVT.